This TCR beta chain emerged from a study of shared clonotypes between healthy human individuals. Overall study findings and caveats: Enrolling few donors narrowed the genetic and exposure-history diversity that was represented. Naive CD4 clonotypes overlapped across a handful of donors at about 5%. Unshared clonotypes carried lower generation probabilities than those common to all four donors.

Turning to this clone: The antigen is undetermined.

The protocol was immunoSEQ multiplex PCR, while the TCRdb copy is restricted to in-frame clones and leaves out a portion. The table has roughly 2.2 million clones, roughly 93% seen once. Trimming at V came to 5 bases and at J to 4 bases, leaving 2 bases not matched to a gene. Germline V gene lookup returns CDR1 SNHLY and CDR2 FYNNEI. The CDR3 contains 12 residues. Memory CD4+ cells were the fraction left after CD45RA+ naive selection. The receptor's source is a man aged 18-30 years in good health. Some clones in this sample may be carry-over from other donors' samples. The sample consisted of naive CD4+ T cells from PBMCs. This sample's subset: CD45RA+ positively selected. This rearrangement joins TRBV2 to TRBJ2-7, with 7 bases lining up with TRBD2. The CDR3 nucleotides are TGTGCCAGCAGTCGGACTAGGTACGAGCAGTACTTC. Translation gives CASSRTRYEQYF.